This TCR beta chain was sequenced for a study of CD8+ T cells in alopecia areata. Overall study context: Treated patients received oral tofacitinib, 5 to 10 mg twice daily. Tofacitinib lasted 6 to 18 months, then 6 months off drug. Study-wide results and caveats: Tofacitinib significantly brought down scalp clonality and expanded CD8+ clones among top 100.

This clone was recorded a few times. Its antigen remains unknown. Extraction and reverse transcription of RNA yielded cDNA as the sequencing template. Measured with immunoSEQ multiplex PCR; TCRdb has only the in-frame clones, and not every one. The table lists around 160,000 clones, less than 70% of them singletons. Per the germline V gene, CDR1 is MNHEY and CDR2 is SMNVEV (reference sequence). Trimming removed 4 bases at V and 2 bases at J, with 14 bases between. The CDR3 totals 15 residues. Treatment noted: oral pan-JAK inhibitor, 5-10 mg twice daily. The J gene is TRBJ1-2, the V gene TRBV27, with D unresolved. The source was CD4+ T cells sorted from blood, collected at week 24, from a patient treated with tofacitinib. This sequence was found in a human donor with alopecia areata. The DNA of the CDR3 is TGTGCCAGCAGTTCCACTCCGGGTGGAAACTATGGCTACACCTTC. This encodes CASSSTPGGNYGYTF.